This T cell receptor beta chain emerged from a study of blood T cells in healthy people across ages. Combining a sample-barcoded 5' primer with a J-beta primer mix, a second PCR ran for roughly 7 to 11 cycles. Each cDNA molecule was tagged by a template-switch adaptor that had 12 random nucleotides. TCRdb re-called the 5' RACE reads through MiXCR, storing one row per CDR3 protein. There are approximately 790,000 distinct CDR3 sequences in the sample; around 68% occur only once, and 25% to 35% lies in the top ten. Each donor had approximately 10 milliliters of peripheral blood drawn. Study conclusions and caveats: Fewer expanded clones and more diversity marked long-lived versus aged donors.

For this clonotype: Its antigen is currently unknown.

Trimming cost V 6 bases and J 5 bases, with 13 bases left between them. Germline CDR1 is MGHDK and CDR2 is SYGVNS. The CDR3 has 13 amino acids. The clonotype was recovered from a man younger than 40 in good health. This rearrangement joins TRBV25-1 to TRBJ1-2; D is possibly TRBD1 (5 bases). The specimen sequenced was blood. The CDR3 protein is CASSSDRPYGYTF. The DNA for the CDR3 is TGTGCCAGCAGCTCTGACAGACCATATGGCTACACCTTC.